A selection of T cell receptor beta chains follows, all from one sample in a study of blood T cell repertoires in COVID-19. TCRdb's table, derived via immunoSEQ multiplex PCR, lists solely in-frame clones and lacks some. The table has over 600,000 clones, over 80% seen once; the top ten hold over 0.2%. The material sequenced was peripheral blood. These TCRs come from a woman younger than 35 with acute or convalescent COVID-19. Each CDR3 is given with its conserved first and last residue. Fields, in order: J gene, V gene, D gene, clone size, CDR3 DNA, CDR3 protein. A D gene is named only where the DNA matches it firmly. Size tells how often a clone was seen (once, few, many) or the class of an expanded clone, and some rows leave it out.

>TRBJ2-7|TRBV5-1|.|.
TGCGCCAGCAGCTTGGAGGCAGGGGAAACCTACGAGCAGTACTTC
CASSLEAGETYEQYF
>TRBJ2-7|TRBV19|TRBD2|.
TGTGCCAGTAGTCCACGACTAGCGGGGGCCTCCTACGAGCAGTACTTC
CASSPRLAGASYEQYF
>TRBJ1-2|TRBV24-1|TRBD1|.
TGTGCCACCAGTGATTACAGGGGTAACTATGGCTACACCTTC
CATSDYRGNYGYTF
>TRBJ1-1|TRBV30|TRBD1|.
TGTGCCTGGAACCAGGGGGACAGGGGGTGGAACACTGAAGCTTTCTTT
CAWNQGDRGWNTEAFF
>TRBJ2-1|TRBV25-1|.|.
TGTGCCAGCAGTGCCGTTTCGGTCTACAATGAGCAGTTCTTC
CASSAVSVYNEQFF
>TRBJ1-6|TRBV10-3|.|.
TGTGCCATCAGTGACCTTTTGGGGACTCAGCCTAGAAATTCACCCCTCCACTTT
CAISDLLGTQPRNSPLHF
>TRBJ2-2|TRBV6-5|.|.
TGTGCCAGCTCAACAGGCCTGAACACCGGGGAGCTGTTTTTT
CASSTGLNTGELFF
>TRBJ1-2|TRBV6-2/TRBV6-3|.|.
TGTGCCAGCAGTTACCCGGGTGGCTACACCTTC
CASSYPGGYTF
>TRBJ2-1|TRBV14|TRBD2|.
TGTGCCAGCAGCCAAAGGACAGCGACTAGCGGGGCGGAAAATGAGCAGTTCTTC
CASSQRTATSGAENEQFF
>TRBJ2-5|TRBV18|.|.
TGTGCCAGCTCACTACCCCCCCCACCGGGGGAGACCCAGTACTTC
CASSLPPPPGETQYF
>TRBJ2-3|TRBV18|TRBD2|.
TGTGCCAGCTCACCCCCCGGTGCGGGGGGCGCGGATACGCAGTATTTT
CASSPPGAGGADTQYF
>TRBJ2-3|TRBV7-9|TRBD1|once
TGTGCCAGCAGCTATGGACAGGGGGCCGGGGATACGCAGTATTTT
CASSYGQGAGDTQYF
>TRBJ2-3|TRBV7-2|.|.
TGTGCCAGCAGCCACCCAGGGGGGTGGGGCACAGATACGCAGTATTTT
CASSHPGGWGTDTQYF
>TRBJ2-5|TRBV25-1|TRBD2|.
TGTGCCAGCAGTGTGGGGAGCGGGGGGATTCAAGAGACCCAGTACTTC
CASSVGSGGIQETQYF
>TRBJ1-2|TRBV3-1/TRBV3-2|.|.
TGTGCCAGCGGGCCAACAGATAACTATGGCTACACCTTC
CASGPTDNYGYTF
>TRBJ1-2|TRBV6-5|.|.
TGTGCCAGCAGTTACTCGGGCAGTAACTATGGCTACACCTTC
CASSYSGSNYGYTF
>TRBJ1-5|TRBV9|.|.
TGTGCCAGCAGCGCTACAGGGTATCAGCCCCAGCATTTT
CASSATGYQPQHF
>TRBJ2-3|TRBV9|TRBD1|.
TGTGCCAGCAGCGATGGGACAGGGTGGACAGATACGCAGTATTTT
CASSDGTGWTDTQYF
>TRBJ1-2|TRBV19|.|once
TGTGCCAGTAAATACACAGCAGGCTATGGCTACACCTTC
CASKYTAGYGYTF
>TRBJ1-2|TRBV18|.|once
TGTGCCAGCTCACCCCTGGACAGTGTTAACTATGGCTACACCTTC
CASSPLDSVNYGYTF
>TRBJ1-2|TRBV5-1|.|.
TGCGCCAGCAGCCTAGGTGGATCCTATGGCTACACCTTC
CASSLGGSYGYTF
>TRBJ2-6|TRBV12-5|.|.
TGTGCTAGTGGTTTGGTTCGGACAGGGGCCAACGTCCTGACTTTC
CASGLVRTGANVLTF
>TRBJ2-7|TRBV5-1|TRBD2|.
TGCGCCAGCAGCTCATCCGGGGAGGGGCTATCCTACGAGCAGTACTTC
CASSSSGEGLSYEQYF
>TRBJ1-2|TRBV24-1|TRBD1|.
TGTGCCACCAGTGATTTTCCCGGGACAGGGTTTGAGGGCTACACCTTC
CATSDFPGTGFEGYTF
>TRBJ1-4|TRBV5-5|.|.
TGTGCCAGCAGCTCCCTTCGGGTTAATGAAAAACTGTTTTTT
CASSSLRVNEKLFF
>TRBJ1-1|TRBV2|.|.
TGTGCCAGCAGTGAAGGGGGTTATGTACTTTTCTCAGGGGCTTTCTTT
CASSEGGYVLFSGAFF
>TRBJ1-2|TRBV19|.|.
TGTGCCAGTAGTATACAGGGCGATGGCTACACCTTC
CASSIQGDGYTF
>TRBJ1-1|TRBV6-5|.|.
TGTGCCAGCGGGGGCCCCGAGAGGTTTCGAGCTTTCTTT
CASGGPERFRAFF
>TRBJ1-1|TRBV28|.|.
TGTGCCAGCAGTTTCGTGGGAGGGGGGACTGAAGCTTTCTTT
CASSFVGGGTEAFF
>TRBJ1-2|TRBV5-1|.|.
TGCGCCAGCAGCTCCGCGGACGAAGGAGGTGGCTACACCTTC
CASSSADEGGGYTF
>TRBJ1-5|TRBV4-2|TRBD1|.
TGTGCCAGCAGCCAAGATCCAGGGACAGTGGGCAATCAGCCCCAGCATTTT
CASSQDPGTVGNQPQHF
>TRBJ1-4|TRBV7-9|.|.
TGTGCCAGCAGCTTAGACGGAGGGGCCCCTGAAAAACTGTTTTTT
CASSLDGGAPEKLFF
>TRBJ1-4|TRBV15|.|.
TGTGCCACCAGCGCAATACCGGGGAGAGAAAAACTGTTTTTT
CATSAIPGREKLFF
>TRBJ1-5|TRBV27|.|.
TGTGCCAGCAGTTTATCCCAAAATAGCAATCAGCCCCAGCATTTT
CASSLSQNSNQPQHF
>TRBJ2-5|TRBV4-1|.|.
TGCGCCAGCAGCCAAGTCTACAGATACCAAGAGACCCAGTACTTC
CASSQVYRYQETQYF
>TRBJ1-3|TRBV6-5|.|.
TGTGCCAGCAGGATAGACCCGGGGGTTGGAAACACCATATATTTT
CASRIDPGVGNTIYF
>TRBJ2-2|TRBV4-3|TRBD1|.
TGCGCCAGCAGCCAAGTTGAAAGGGGGCCCGGGGAGCTGTTTTTT
CASSQVERGPGELFF
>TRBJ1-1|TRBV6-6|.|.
TGTGCCCACGAAGGTGGGGGCCGAGGTCATGCTTTCTTT
CAHEGGGRGHAFF
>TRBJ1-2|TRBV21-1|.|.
TGTGCCAGCAGCAAAGCGCGGGGGGGCTACACCTTC
CASSKARGGYTF
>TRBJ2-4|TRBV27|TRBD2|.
TGTGCCAGCAGTTTCACGGGGGGTCTCAAAAACATTCAGTACTTC
CASSFTGGLKNIQYF